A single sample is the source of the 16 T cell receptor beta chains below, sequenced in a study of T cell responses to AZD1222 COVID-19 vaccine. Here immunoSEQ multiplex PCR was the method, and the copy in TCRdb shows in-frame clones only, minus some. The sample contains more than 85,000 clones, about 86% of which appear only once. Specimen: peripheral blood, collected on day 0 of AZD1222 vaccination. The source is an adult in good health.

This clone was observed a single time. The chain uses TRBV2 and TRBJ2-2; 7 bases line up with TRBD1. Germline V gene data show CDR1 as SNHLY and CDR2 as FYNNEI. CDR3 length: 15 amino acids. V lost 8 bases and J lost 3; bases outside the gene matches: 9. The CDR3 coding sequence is TGTGCCAGCTCTCGGACAGGATCGGACACCGGGGAGCTGTTTTTT. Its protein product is CASSRTGSDTGELFF. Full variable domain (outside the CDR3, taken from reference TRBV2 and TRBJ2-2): EPEVTQTPSHQVTQMGQEVILRCVPISNHLYFYWYRQILGQKVEFLVSFYNNEISEKSEIFDDQFSVERPDGSNFTLKIRSTKLEDSAMYFCASSRTGSDTGELFFGEGSRLTVL.

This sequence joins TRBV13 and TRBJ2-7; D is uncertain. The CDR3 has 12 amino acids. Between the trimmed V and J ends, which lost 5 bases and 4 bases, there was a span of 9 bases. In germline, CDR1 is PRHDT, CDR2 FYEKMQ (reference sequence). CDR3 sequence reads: CASSVLGYEQYF. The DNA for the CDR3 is TGTGCCAGCAGCGTCCTGGGGTACGAGCAGTACTTC.

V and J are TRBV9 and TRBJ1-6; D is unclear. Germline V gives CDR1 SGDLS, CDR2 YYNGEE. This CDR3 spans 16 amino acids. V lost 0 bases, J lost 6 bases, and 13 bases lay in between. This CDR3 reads CASSVAIGLGNSPLHF. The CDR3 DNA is TGTGCCAGCAGCGTAGCTATAGGGCTGGGTAATTCACCCCTCCACTTT.

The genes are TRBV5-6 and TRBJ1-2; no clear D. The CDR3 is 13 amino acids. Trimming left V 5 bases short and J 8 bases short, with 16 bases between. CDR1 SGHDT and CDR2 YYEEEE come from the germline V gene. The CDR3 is CASSLVGVEGYTF. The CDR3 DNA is TGTGCCAGCAGTCTGGTAGGAGTGGAAGGCTACACCTTC. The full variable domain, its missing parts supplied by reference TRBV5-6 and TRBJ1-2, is DAGVTQSPTHLIKTRGQQVTLRCSPKSGHDTVSWYQQALGQGPQFIFQYYEEEERQRGNFPDRFSGHQFPNYSSELNVNALLLGDSALYLCASSLVGVEGYTFGSGTRLTVV.

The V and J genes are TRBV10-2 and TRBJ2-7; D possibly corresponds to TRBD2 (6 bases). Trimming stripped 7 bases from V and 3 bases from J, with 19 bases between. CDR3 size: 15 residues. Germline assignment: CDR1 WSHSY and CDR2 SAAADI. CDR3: CASNQLGTSHYEQYF. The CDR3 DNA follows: TGCGCCAGCAACCAATTGGGGACTTCACACTACGAGCAGTACTTC.

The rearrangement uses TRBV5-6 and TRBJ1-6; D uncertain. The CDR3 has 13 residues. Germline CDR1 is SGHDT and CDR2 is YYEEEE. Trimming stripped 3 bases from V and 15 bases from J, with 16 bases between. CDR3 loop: CASSYYSGHRLHF. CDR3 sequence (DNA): TGTGCCAGCAGCTACTATTCCGGCCATCGCCTCCACTTT.

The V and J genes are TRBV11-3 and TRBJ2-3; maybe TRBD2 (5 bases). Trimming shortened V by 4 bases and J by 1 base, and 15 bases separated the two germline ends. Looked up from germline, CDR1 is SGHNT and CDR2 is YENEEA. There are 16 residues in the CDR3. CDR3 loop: CASSSRTLDGTDTQYF. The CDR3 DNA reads TGTGCCAGCAGCTCGCGGACTCTGGACGGCACAGATACGCAGTATTTT.

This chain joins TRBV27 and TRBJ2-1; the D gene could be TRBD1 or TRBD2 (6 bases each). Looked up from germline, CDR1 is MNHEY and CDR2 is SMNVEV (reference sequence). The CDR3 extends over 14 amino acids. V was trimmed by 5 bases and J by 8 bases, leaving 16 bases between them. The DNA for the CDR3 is TGTGCCAGCAGTCACCACCCAGGGGAGGATGAGCAGTTCTTC. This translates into CASSHHPGEDEQFF.

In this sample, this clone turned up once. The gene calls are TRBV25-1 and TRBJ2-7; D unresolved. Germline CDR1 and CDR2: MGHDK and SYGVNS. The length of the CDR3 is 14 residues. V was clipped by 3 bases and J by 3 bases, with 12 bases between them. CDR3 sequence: CASSDSFAGYEQYF. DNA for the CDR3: TGTGCCAGCAGTGACAGCTTTGCCGGCTACGAGCAGTACTTC.

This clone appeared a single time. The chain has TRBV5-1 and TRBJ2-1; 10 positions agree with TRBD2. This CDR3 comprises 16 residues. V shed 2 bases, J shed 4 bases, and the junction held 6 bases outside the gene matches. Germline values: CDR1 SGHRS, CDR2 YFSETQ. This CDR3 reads CASSLGPSGSYNEQFF. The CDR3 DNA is TGCGCCAGCAGCTTAGGGCCTAGCGGGAGTTACAATGAGCAGTTCTTC.

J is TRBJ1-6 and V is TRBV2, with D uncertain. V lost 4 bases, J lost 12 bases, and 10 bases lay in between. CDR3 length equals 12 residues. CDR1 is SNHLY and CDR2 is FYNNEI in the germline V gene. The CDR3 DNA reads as TGTGCCAGCAGTGCCGACCGGGGACCCCTCCACTTT. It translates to CASSADRGPLHF. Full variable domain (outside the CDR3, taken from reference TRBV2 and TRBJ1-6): EPEVTQTPSHQVTQMGQEVILRCVPISNHLYFYWYRQILGQKVEFLVSFYNNEISEKSEIFDDQFSVERPDGSNFTLKIRSTKLEDSAMYFCASSADRGPLHFGNGTRLTVT.

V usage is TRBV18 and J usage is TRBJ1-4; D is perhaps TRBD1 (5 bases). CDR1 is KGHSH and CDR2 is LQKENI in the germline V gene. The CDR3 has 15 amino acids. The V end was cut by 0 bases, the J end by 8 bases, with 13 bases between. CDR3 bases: TGTGCCAGCTCACCACCGAGCAGGGACGGGGAAAAACTGTTTTTT. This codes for CASSPPSRDGEKLFF.

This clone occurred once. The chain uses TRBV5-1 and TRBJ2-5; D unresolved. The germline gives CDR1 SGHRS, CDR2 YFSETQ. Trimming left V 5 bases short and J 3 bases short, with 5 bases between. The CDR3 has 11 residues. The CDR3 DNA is TGCGCCAGCAGGTCCGAAGAGACCCAGTACTTC. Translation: CASRSEETQYF.

The CDR3 sequence is CASSQVHEQYF. In DNA form, the CDR3 reads TGTGCCAGCAGCCAAGTTCACGAGCAGTACTTC. The rearrangement links TRBV3-1 (or the pseudogene TRBV3-2) to TRBJ2-7; the D is unclear. The germline V and J ends were trimmed by 1 base and 5 bases, with 3 bases remaining between them. This CDR3 spans 11 amino acids. Germline V gene lookup returns CDR1 LGHDT and CDR2 YNNKEL (reference sequence).

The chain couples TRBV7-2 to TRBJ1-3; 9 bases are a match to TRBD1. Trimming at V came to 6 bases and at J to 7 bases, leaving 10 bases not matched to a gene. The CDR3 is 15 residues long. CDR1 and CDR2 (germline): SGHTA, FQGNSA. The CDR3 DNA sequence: TGTGCCAGCAGGGGAGACAGGGGGTATAGGAACACCATATATTTT. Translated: CASRGDRGYRNTIYF.

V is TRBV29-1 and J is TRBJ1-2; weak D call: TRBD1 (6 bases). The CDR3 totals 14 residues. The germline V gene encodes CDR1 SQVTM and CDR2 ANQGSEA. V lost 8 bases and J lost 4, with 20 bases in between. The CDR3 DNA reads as TGCAGCTCTTTGGGGGGCGCCGGGATCTATGGCTACACCTTC. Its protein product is CSSLGGAGIYGYTF.